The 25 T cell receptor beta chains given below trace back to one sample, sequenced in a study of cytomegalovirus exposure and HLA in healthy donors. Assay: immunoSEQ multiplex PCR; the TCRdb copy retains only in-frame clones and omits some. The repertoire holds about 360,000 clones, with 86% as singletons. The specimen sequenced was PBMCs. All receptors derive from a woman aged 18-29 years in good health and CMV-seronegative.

CDR3 protein: CASRADRVAGNTIYF. Here the CDR3 DNA reads TGTGCCAGCAGGGCGGACAGGGTGGCGGGAAACACCATATATTTT. This chain connects TRBV6-1 to TRBJ1-3; 8 bases match TRBD1. The CDR3 is made up of 15 amino acids. The J segment lost 4 bases and the V segment lost 6 bases, leaving 8 bases of the junction unmatched. Germline V gives CDR1 MNHNS, CDR2 SASEGT.

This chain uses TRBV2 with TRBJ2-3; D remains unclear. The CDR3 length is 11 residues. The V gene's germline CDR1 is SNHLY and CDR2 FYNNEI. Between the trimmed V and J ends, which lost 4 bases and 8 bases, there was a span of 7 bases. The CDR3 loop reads CASSGRGTQYF. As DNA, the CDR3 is TGTGCCAGCAGTGGGAGAGGTACGCAGTATTTT. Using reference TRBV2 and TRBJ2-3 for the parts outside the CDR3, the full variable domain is EPEVTQTPSHQVTQMGQEVILRCVPISNHLYFYWYRQILGQKVEFLVSFYNNEISEKSEIFDDQFSVERPDGSNFTLKIRSTKLEDSAMYFCASSGRGTQYFGPGTRLTVL.

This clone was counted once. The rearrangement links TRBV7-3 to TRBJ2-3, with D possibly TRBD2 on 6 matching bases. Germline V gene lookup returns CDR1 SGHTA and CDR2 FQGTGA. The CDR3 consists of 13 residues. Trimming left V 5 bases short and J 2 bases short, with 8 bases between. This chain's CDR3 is CASSQDYTDTQYF. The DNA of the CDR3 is TGTGCCAGCAGCCAGGACTACACAGATACGCAGTATTTT.

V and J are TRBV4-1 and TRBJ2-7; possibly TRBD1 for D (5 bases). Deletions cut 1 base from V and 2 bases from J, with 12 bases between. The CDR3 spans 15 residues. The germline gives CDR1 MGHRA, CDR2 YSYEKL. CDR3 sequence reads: CASSQGATAAYEQYF. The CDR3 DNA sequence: TGCGCCAGCAGCCAAGGCGCGACAGCAGCCTACGAGCAGTACTTC.

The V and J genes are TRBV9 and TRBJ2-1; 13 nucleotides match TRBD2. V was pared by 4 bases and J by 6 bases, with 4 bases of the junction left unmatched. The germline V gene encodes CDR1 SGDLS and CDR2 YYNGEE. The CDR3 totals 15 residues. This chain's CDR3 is CASSSGLAGVNEQFF. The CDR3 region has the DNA TGTGCCAGCAGCTCCGGACTAGCGGGAGTCAATGAGCAGTTCTTC.

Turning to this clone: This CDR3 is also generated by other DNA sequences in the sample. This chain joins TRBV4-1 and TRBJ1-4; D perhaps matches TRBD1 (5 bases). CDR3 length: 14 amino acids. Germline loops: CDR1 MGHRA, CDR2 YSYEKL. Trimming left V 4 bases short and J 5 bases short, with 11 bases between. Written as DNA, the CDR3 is TGCGCCAGCAGCCCCCTTGGGGGGAATGAAAAACTGTTTTTT. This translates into CASSPLGGNEKLFF.

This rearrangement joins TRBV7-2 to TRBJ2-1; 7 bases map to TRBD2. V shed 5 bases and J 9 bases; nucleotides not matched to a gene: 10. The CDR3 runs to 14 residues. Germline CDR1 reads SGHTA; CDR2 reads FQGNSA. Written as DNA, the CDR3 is TGTGCCAGCAGCCGTCAATCTAGCGGCACTGAGCAGTTCTTC. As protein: CASSRQSSGTEQFF. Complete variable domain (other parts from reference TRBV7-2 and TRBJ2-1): GAGVSQSPSNKVTEKGKDVELRCDPISGHTALYWYRQSLGQGLEFLIYFQGNSAPDKSGLPSDRFSAERTGGSVSTLTIQRTQQEDSAVYLCASSRQSSGTEQFFGPGTRLTVL.

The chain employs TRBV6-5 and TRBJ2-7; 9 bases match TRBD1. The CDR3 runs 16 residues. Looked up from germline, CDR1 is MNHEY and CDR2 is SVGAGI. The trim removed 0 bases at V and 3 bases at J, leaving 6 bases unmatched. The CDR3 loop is CASSYSLGQGVYEQYF. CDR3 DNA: TGTGCCAGCAGTTACTCGCTGGGACAGGGAGTCTACGAGCAGTACTTC.

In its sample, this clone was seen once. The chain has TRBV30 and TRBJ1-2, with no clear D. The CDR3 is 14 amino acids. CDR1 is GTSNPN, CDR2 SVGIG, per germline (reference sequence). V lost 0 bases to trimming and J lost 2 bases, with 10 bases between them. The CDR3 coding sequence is TGTGCCTGGAGTGTAGAGGCGGAGAACTATGGCTACACCTTC. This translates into CAWSVEAENYGYTF. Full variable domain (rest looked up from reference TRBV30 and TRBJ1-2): SQTIHQWPATLVQPVGSPLSLECTVEGTSNPNLYWYRQAAGRGLQLLFYSVGIGQISSEVPQNLSASRPQDRQFILSSKKLLLSDSGFYLCAWSVEAENYGYTFGSGTRLTVV.

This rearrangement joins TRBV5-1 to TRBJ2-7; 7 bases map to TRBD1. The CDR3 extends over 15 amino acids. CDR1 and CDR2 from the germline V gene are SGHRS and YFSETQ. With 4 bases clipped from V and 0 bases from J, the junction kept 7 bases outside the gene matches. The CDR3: CASSPRTGSSYEQYF. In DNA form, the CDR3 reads TGCGCCAGCAGCCCTCGGACAGGTAGCTCCTACGAGCAGTACTTC. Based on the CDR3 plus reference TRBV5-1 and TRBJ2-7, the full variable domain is KAGVTQTPRYLIKTRGQQVTLSCSPISGHRSVSWYQQTPGQGLQFLFEYFSETQRNKGNFPGRFSGRQFSNSRSEMNVSTLELGDSALYLCASSPRTGSSYEQYFGPGTRLTVT.

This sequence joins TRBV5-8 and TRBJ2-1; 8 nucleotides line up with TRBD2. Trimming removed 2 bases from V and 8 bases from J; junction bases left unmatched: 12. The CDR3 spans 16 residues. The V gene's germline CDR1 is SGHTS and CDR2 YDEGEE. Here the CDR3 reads CASSFRAGAGGDEQFF. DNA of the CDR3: TGTGCCAGCAGCTTTCGAGCGGGAGCTGGGGGGGATGAGCAGTTCTTC. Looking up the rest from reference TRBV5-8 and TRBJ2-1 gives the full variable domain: EAGVTQSPTHLIKTRGQQATLRCSPISGHTSVYWYQQALGLGLQFLLWYDEGEERNRGNFPPRFSGRQFPNYSSELNVNALELEDSALYLCASSFRAGAGGDEQFFGPGTRLTVL.

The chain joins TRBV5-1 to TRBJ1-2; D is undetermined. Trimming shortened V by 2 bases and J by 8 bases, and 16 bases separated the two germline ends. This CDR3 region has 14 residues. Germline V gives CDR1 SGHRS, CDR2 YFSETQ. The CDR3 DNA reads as TGCGCCAGCAGCTTCGCCAGCAGGACGGGGGGCTACACCTTC. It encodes CASSFASRTGGYTF.

The CDR3 loop is CASSPARSSNYGYTF. CDR3 coding DNA: TGTGCCAGCAGCCCGGCAAGGAGTTCTAACTATGGCTACACCTTC. V gene TRBV7-9 combines with J gene TRBJ1-2; no clear D. Trimming stripped 5 bases from V and 0 bases from J, with 13 bases between. This CDR3 is 15 amino acids long. Germline V lookup: CDR1 SEHNR, CDR2 FQNEAQ (reference sequence).

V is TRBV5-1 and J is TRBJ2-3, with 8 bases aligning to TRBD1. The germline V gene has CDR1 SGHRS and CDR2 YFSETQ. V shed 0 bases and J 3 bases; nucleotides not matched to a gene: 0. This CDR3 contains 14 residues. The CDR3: CASSLGTGTDTQYF. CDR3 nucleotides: TGCGCCAGCAGCTTGGGGACAGGGACAGATACGCAGTATTTT.

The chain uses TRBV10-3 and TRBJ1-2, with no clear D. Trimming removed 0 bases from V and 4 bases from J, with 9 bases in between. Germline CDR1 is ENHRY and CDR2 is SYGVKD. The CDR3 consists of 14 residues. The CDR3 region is CAISESGGGYGYTF. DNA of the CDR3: TGTGCCATCAGTGAGTCGGGCGGAGGCTATGGCTACACCTTC.

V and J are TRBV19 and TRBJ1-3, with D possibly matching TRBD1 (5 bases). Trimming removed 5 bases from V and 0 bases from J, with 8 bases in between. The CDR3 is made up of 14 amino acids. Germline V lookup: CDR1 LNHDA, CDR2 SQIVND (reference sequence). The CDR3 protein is CASSLTDSGNTIYF. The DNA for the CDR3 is TGTGCCAGTAGTTTGACAGACTCTGGAAACACCATATATTTT.

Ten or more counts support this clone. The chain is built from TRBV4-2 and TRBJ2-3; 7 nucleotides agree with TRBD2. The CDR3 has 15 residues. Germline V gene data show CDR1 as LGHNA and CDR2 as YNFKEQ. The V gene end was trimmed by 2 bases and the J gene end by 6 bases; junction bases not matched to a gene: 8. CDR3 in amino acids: CASSQSLAEQDTQYF. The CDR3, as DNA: TGTGCCAGCAGCCAAAGCCTAGCGGAGCAGGATACGCAGTATTTT.

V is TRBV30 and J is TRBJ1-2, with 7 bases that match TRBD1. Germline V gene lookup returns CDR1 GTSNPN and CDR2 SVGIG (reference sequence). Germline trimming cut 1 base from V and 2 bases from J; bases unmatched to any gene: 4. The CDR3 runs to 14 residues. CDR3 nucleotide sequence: TGTGCCTGGAGTGCCCAACAGGGGAACTATGGCTACACCTTC. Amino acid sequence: CAWSAQQGNYGYTF.

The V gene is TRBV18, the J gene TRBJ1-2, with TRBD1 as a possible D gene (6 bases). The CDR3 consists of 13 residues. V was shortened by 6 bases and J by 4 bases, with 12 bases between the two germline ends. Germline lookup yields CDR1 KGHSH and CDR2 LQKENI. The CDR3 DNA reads TGTGCCAGCTCGGGGGACACAGGCTATGGCTACACCTTC. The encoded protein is CASSGDTGYGYTF. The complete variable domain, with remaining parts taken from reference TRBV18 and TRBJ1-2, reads NAGVMQNPRHLVRRRGQEARLRCSPMKGHSHVYWYRQLPEEGLKFMVYLQKENIIDESGMPKERFSAEFPKEGPSILRIQQVVRGDSAAYFCASSGDTGYGYTFGSGTRLTVV.

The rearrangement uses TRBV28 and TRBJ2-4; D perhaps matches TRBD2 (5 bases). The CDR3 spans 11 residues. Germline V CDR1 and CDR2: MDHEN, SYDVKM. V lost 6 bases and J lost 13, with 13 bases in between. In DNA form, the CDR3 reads TGTGCCAGCAGCCATATGGGCGGGCAGTACTTC. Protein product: CASSHMGGQYF.

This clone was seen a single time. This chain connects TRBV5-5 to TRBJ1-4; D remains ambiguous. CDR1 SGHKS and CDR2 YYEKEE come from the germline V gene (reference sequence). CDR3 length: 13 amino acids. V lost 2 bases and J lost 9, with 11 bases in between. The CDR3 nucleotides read TGTGCCAGCAGCTTCGAGGCTAGGCAAAAACTGTTTTTT. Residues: CASSFEARQKLFF.

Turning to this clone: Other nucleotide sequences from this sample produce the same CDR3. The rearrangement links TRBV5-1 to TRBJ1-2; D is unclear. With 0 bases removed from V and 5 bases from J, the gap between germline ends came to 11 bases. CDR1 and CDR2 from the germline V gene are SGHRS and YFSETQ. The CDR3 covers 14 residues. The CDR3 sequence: CASSLEGGGYGYTF. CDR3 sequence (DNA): TGCGCCAGCAGCTTGGAAGGCGGAGGGTATGGCTACACCTTC.

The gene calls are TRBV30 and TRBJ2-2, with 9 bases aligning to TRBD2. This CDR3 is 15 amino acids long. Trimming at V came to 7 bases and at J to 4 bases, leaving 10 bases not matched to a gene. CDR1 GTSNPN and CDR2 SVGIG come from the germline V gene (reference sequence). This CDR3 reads CASPLAGMGTGELFF. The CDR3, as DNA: TGTGCCTCCCCCCTAGCGGGAATGGGCACCGGGGAGCTGTTTTTT.

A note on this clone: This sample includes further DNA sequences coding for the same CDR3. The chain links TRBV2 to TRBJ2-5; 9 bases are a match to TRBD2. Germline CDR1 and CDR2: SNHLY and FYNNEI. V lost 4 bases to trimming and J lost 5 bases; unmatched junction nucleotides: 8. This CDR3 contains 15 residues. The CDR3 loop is CASSGIAGVGETQYF. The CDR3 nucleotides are TGTGCCAGCAGTGGTATAGCGGGAGTCGGGGAGACCCAGTACTTC.

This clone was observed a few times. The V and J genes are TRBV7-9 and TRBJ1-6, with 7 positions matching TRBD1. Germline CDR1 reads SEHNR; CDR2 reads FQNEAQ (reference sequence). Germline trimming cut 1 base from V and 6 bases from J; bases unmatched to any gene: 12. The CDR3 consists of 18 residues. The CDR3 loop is CASSLGGGTELSNSPLHF. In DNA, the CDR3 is TGTGCCAGCAGCTTAGGAGGGGGGACAGAGCTCTCTAATTCACCCCTCCACTTT.